The T cell receptor (beta chain) described here comes from a study of CD8+ T cells in alopecia areata. Findings and limits, study-wide: Patients shared TCRs less clearly than mice did, possibly owing to HLA.

It was cDNA, reverse transcribed from extracted RNA, that served as the sequencing template. Clones were sequenced by immunoSEQ multiplex PCR, and TCRdb holds only the in-frame ones, with some missing. The table lists fewer than 250,000 clones, roughly 60% of them singletons. On this clone itself: Its antigen is still unknown. Other nucleotide sequences in the sample specify the same CDR3.

Germline V gene sequence: CDR1 MGHRA, CDR2 YSYEKL. This CDR3 has 14 residues. V lost 4 bases, J lost 2 bases, and 9 bases lay in between. As for treatment: oral pan-JAK inhibitor, 5-10 mg twice daily. The receptor was derived from a human donor with alopecia areata. This specimen consisted of CD4+ T cells sorted from blood, obtained at week 24, from a patient treated with tofacitinib. This chain links TRBV4-1 with TRBJ2-4; D is perhaps TRBD1 (5 bases). CDR3 sequence (DNA): TGCGCCAGCAGCCCTCAGGGATCCAAAAACATTCAGTACTTC. Protein sequence: CASSPQGSKNIQYF.